What follows describes a single T cell receptor (beta chain). The data were obtained in a study of pediatric ulcerative colitis. During colonoscopy, one to two rectal pinch biopsies were collected. Assay used: immunoSEQ multiplex PCR; TCRdb lists only in-frame clones, some missing. The sample holds around 34,000 clones, around 80% seen once. The clonotype was recovered from a boy younger than 18 with mild ulcerative colitis. The sequencing sample was made of gut tissue.

The CDR3 here is CASSRQGRDTEAFF. The CDR3 nucleotides read TGTGCCAGCAGCAGACAGGGAAGGGACACTGAAGCTTTCTTT. The genes are TRBV6-5 and TRBJ1-1; 7 bases map to TRBD1. V lost 6 bases, J lost 3 bases, and 7 bases stayed unmatched. CDR1 is MNHEY and CDR2 is SVGAGI in the germline V gene. This CDR3 comprises 14 residues.